The 16 T cell receptor beta chains below all came from one sample that was sequenced in a study of metastatic and nonmetastatic thyroid tumors. Thyroid surgery had not been preceded by any treatment in any patient. TCRdb used MiXCR to call clones anew from the PCR reads. The sample contains under 75,000 clones, roughly 18% of which appear only once. Material for sequencing was blood. The receptors stem from a female donor with papillary thyroid cancer or a benign thyroid nodule (not recorded which). Some clones in this sample may be carry-over from other donors' samples.

As regards this clone: Distinct nucleotide sequences in the sample also encode this CDR3. The rearrangement links TRBV13 to TRBJ2-3; TRBD2 agrees at 9 bases. This CDR3 comprises 14 residues. Germline V CDR1 and CDR2: PRHDT, FYEKMQ (reference sequence). Trimming took 6 bases from V and 4 from J; bases not matched to a gene: 5. The CDR3 DNA follows: TGTGCCAGCAGACTAGCGGGTGCCCCAGATACGCAGTATTTT. Translating gives CASRLAGAPDTQYF.

This clone was counted between two and nine times. The gene calls are TRBV6-1 and TRBJ1-1; D might be TRBD1 (5 bases). The germline CDR1 and CDR2 sequences are MNHNS and SASEGT. The CDR3 is made up of 15 amino acids. With 0 bases removed from V and 11 bases from J, the gap between germline ends came to 19 bases. This chain's CDR3 is CASSEAAGTHGPAFF. Here the CDR3 DNA reads TGTGCCAGCAGTGAAGCAGCAGGGACCCACGGCCCGGCTTTCTTT.

This clone was seen repeatedly, ten times or more. The rearrangement joins TRBV7-2 to TRBJ1-1; D is unclear. Trimming pared 2 bases from V and 3 bases from J, leaving 1 base between. CDR3 length: 11 amino acids. In germline, CDR1 is SGHTA, CDR2 FQGNSA. The CDR3 DNA sequence: TGTGCCAGCAGCTTATACACTGAAGCTTTCTTT. Its translation is CASSLYTEAFF.

This clone was recorded many times. This chain connects TRBV6-1 to TRBJ2-5; TRBD2 matches 7 bases. Germline V gene lookup returns CDR1 MNHNS and CDR2 SASEGT. V gave up 10 bases and J gave up 4 bases; unmatched junction bases: 18. The CDR3 extends over 16 amino acids. Here the CDR3 DNA reads TGTGCCACCAATACCGGGGTGGGCGGGAGTACAGAGACCCAGTACTTC. Its translation is CATNTGVGGSTETQYF.

There are many counts of this clone. The genes are TRBV18 and TRBJ1-3; 8 bases align to TRBD1. Per germline, CDR1 KGHSH and CDR2 LQKENI. This CDR3 is built from 15 residues. V shed 0 bases, J shed 4 bases, and the junction held 2 bases outside the gene matches. The CDR3 is CASSPPTGEGNTIYF. The CDR3 DNA reads TGTGCCAGCTCACCACCGACAGGGGAGGGAAACACCATATATTTT.

This clone was found many times. The V call is TRBV27, the J call TRBJ2-7, with D perhaps matching TRBD1 (6 bases). The CDR3 totals 15 residues. The germline V gene has CDR1 MNHEY and CDR2 SMNVEV (reference sequence). Trimming left V 0 bases short and J 5 bases short, with 14 bases between. CDR3 DNA sequence: TGTGCCAGCAGTTTATCCCCCGGCAGGGGCCACGAGCAGTACTTC. Translated: CASSLSPGRGHEQYF.

This clone was seen more than once but under ten times. A much larger clone differs from this one at a single base, so this may be a read error. V gene TRBV2 combines with J gene TRBJ2-7; 7 bases align to TRBD1. Germline values: CDR1 SNHLY, CDR2 FYNNEI. CDR3 length equals 10 residues. Losses at the gene ends were 7 bases for V and 7 bases for J; bases not matched to a gene: 1. CDR3 bases: TGTGCCAGCATCAGGGGGGAGCAGTACTTC. Amino acid sequence: CASIRGEQYF. The complete variable domain, with remaining parts taken from reference TRBV2 and TRBJ2-7, reads EPEVTQTPSHQVTQMGQEVILRCVPISNHLYFYWYRQILGQKVEFLVSFYNNEISEKSEIFDDQFSVERPDGSNFTLKIRSTKLEDSAMYFCASIRGEQYFGPGTRLTVT.

This clone appeared many times. This rearrangement joins TRBV5-6 to TRBJ1-5, with a weak D call TRBD1 (5 bases). Germline loops: CDR1 SGHDT, CDR2 YYEEEE. V was shortened by 4 bases and J by 1 base, with 15 bases between the two germline ends. The CDR3 spans 16 residues. CDR3 nucleotides: TGTGCCAGCAGCCGAGCACGACGGGGGAGCAATCAGCCCCAGCATTTT. This translates into CASSRARRGSNQPQHF.

The rearrangement links TRBV2 to TRBJ1-1, with TRBD1 matching 7 bases. CDR1 and CDR2 from the germline V gene are SNHLY and FYNNEI. The ends lost 4 bases at V and 6 bases at J; junction bases unmatched: 14. The CDR3 is 16 amino acids. The CDR3 is CASSVNFPRGGSEAFF. The DNA for the CDR3 is TGTGCCAGCAGTGTGAATTTCCCCAGGGGGGGATCTGAAGCTTTCTTT.

This clone occurred many times. The rearrangement links TRBV6-2 or TRBV6-3 to TRBJ1-2; D unclear. The CDR3 extends over 19 amino acids. V lost 4 bases to trimming and J lost 0 bases, with 24 bases between them. The germline CDR1 and CDR2 sequences are MNHEY and SVGEGT. For the CDR3, the DNA is TGTGCCAGCAGTTCTCGTCCGGGATCTACTATGTGGGCTAACTATGGCTACACCTTC. Its protein product is CASSSRPGSTMWANYGYTF.

In its sample, this clone was seen a few times. The CDR3 nucleotides are TGTGCCAGCAGCTTGAAGACCCTAGATACGCAGTATTTT. The encoded protein is CASSLKTLDTQYF. The rearrangement links TRBV5-8 to TRBJ2-3; D unresolved. The CDR3 totals 13 residues. Trimming removed 1 base from V and 5 bases from J, with 8 bases in between. The V gene's germline CDR1 is SGHTS and CDR2 YDEGEE.

This clone was seen repeatedly, ten times or more. This chain links TRBV6-1 with TRBJ2-1, with D tentatively TRBD1 or TRBD2 (5 bases each). V lost 3 bases to trimming and J lost 3 bases, with 12 bases between them. The CDR3 length is 15 residues. The germline V gene encodes CDR1 MNHNS and CDR2 SASEGT. CDR3 coding DNA: TGTGCCAGCAGTGAGGGACGGAGTATCTACAATGAGCAGTTCTTC. As protein: CASSEGRSIYNEQFF.

This clone has a count of ten or more. V usage is TRBV5-6 and J usage is TRBJ2-3; D gene unclear. This CDR3 region has 12 residues. Germline CDR1 SGHDT, CDR2 YYEEEE. Trimming removed 0 bases at V and 4 bases at J, with 3 bases between. The CDR3 coding sequence is TGTGCCAGCAGCTTGGGGTCAGATACGCAGTATTTT. Amino acids: CASSLGSDTQYF. Using reference TRBV5-6 and TRBJ2-3 for the parts outside the CDR3, the full variable domain is DAGVTQSPTHLIKTRGQQVTLRCSPKSGHDTVSWYQQALGQGPQFIFQYYEEEERQRGNFPDRFSGHQFPNYSSELNVNALLLGDSALYLCASSLGSDTQYFGPGTRLTVL.

This clone showed up many times. This chain links TRBV6-1 with TRBJ2-7; D possibly uses TRBD1 or TRBD2 (6 bases each). This CDR3 is built from 14 residues. The V gene lost 7 bases and the J gene lost 1 base, with 14 bases spanning the gap. Germline V gene lookup returns CDR1 MNHNS and CDR2 SASEGT. The CDR3 protein is CASTRRGESYEQYF. The CDR3, as DNA: TGTGCCAGCACCAGAAGGGGGGAGTCCTACGAGCAGTACTTC.

This clone was counted many times. The chain combines TRBV28 with TRBJ2-7, with 8 bases aligning to TRBD2. The trim removed 5 bases at V and 4 bases at J, leaving 16 bases unmatched. CDR3 size: 17 residues. Germline-derived CDR1 and CDR2 are MDHEN and SYDVKM. The CDR3 here is CASSGAVTSVLGYEQYF. DNA of the CDR3: TGTGCCAGCAGTGGAGCCGTGACTAGCGTCTTGGGGTACGAGCAGTACTTC.

This clone has at least ten counts. The CDR3 spells CASSDGLLGTYEQYF. As DNA, the CDR3 is TGTGCCAGCAGCGACGGACTTCTCGGAACCTACGAGCAGTACTTC. V usage is TRBV5-6 and J usage is TRBJ2-7; perhaps TRBD2 as D (5 bases). This CDR3 is built from 15 residues. Trimming cost V 4 bases and J 2 bases, with 16 bases left between them. Germline values: CDR1 SGHDT, CDR2 YYEEEE.